This T cell receptor beta chain comes out of a study of cytomegalovirus exposure and HLA in healthy donors. With respect to this clone: The antigen is unknown.

J gave up 0 bases and V 4 bases, and 5 bases lay outside the gene matches. From germline, CDR1 is SGHNT and CDR2 YYREEE (reference sequence). The CDR3 has 15 residues. Study results and caveats: TCR beta V- and J-gene trimming, according to a later analysis, was linked to a missense DCLRE1C variant. Donor immune exposure was known only as CMV serostatus.

The PCR was carried out with 60 Vbeta primers and 13 Jbeta primers. The repertoire was sequenced with immunoSEQ multiplex PCR; TCRdb's copy has only in-frame clones and lacks some. The table gives 45,000 to 60,000 clones; the top ten clones make up approximately 4.3% of it. The sequencing sample was made of PBMCs. The receptor's source is a male donor in good health and CMV-seronegative. This sequence joins TRBV5-4 and TRBJ1-2, with 8 bases that match TRBD1. CDR3 nucleotide sequence: TGTGCCAGCAGCCCTGGACAGGGAGCTAACTATGGCTACACCTTC. This encodes CASSPGQGANYGYTF.